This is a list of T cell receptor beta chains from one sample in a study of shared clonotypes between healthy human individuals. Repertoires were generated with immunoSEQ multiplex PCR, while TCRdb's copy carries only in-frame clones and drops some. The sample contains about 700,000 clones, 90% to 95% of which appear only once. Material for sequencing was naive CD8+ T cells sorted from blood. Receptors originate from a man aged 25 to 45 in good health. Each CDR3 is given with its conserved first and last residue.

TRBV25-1 CASSELGATEAFF
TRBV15 CATSRDLIGGPSYEQYF
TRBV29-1 CSVDIVAGVPGKEQFF
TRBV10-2 CASSGDRSGRTDTQYF
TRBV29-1 CSVGRALKTGAVDEQFF
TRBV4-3 CASSQARQGPNYGYTF
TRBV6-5 CASNEQDGAYEQYF
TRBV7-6 CASSFDPSTGSVYEQYF
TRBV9 CASSSGSGLPDEQFF
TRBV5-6 CASSFGTGEETQYF
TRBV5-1 CASSPGEREALTDTQYF
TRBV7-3 CASSSAGETDTQYF
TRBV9 CASSVDRGTYYGYTF
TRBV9 CASSEDSLNTEAFF
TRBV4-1 CASSQETGNINQPQHF
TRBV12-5 CASGLAGESFQETQYF
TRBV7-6 CASRSIAGGETQYF
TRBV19 CASSMGLAGPSSYNEQFF
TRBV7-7 CASSPTLRGLAANTGELFF
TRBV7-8 CASSLEGRLDYEQYF
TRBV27 CASSKSTGMDATQYF
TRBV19 CASSGRDGYGYTF
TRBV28 CASSFLSLGSYNEQFF
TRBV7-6 CASSLAADTQYF
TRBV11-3 CASSLGTSGRAYNEQFF
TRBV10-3 CAIRPDSSYEQYF
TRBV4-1 CASSQEGWTGREKLFF
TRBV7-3 CASSLLTSAGELFF
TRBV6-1 CASSDRQNEAFF
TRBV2 CASSVSAGGTDTQYF